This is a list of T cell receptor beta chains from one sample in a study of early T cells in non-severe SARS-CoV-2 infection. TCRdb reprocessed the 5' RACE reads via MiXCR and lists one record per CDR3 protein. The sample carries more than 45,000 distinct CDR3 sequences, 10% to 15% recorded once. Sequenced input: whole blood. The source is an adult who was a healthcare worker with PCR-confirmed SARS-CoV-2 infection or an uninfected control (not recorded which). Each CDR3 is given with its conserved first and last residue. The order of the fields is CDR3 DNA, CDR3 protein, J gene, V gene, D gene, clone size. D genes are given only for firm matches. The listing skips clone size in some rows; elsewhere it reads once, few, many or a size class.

CDR3nt: TGCAGCGCCGGCATGGCCTATGAAAAACTGTTTTTT
CDR3aa: CSAGMAYEKLFF
j_gene: TRBJ1-4
v_gene: TRBV29-1
d_gene: .
abundance: .

CDR3nt: TGTGCCAGCAGTGAGGACAACTACGAGCAGTACTTC
CDR3aa: CASSEDNYEQYF
j_gene: TRBJ2-7
v_gene: TRBV6-4
d_gene: .
abundance: once

CDR3nt: TGTGCCAGCATCAAGGACGGGACTAATGAAAAACTGTTTTTT
CDR3aa: CASIKDGTNEKLFF
j_gene: TRBJ1-4
v_gene: TRBV2
d_gene: .
abundance: few

CDR3nt: TGCGCCAGCAGCCAAGAACTCCTAGCGGGAGTCTTCAATGAGCAGTTCTTC
CDR3aa: CASSQELLAGVFNEQFF
j_gene: TRBJ2-1
v_gene: TRBV4-1
d_gene: TRBD2
abundance: many

CDR3nt: TGTGCCAGCAGCTTACAGGGCTCTAGCAATCAGCCCCAGCATTTT
CDR3aa: CASSLQGSSNQPQHF
j_gene: TRBJ1-5
v_gene: TRBV7-2
d_gene: .
abundance: few

CDR3nt: TGTGCCAGCAGCCCGACGTCTGGCTATGGCTACACCTTC
CDR3aa: CASSPTSGYGYTF
j_gene: TRBJ1-2
v_gene: TRBV25-1
d_gene: .
abundance: few

CDR3nt: TGTGCCACCTACAGCAGTGGCTACACCTTC
CDR3aa: CATYSSGYTF
j_gene: TRBJ1-2
v_gene: TRBV12-3/TRBV12-4
d_gene: .
abundance: few

CDR3nt: TGTGCCAGCAGCCAAGGTCTGCCCGGCGGGGCCGGGGAGCTGTTTTTT
CDR3aa: CASSQGLPGGAGELFF
j_gene: TRBJ2-2
v_gene: TRBV3-1
d_gene: .
abundance: few

CDR3nt: TGCAGTGCTAGTATATCCTTAAACACCATATATTTT
CDR3aa: CSASISLNTIYF
j_gene: TRBJ1-3
v_gene: TRBV20-1
d_gene: .
abundance: many

CDR3nt: TGTGCCAACAGCGCCCGGGACGACCGGGAGCAGTACTTC
CDR3aa: CANSARDDREQYF
j_gene: TRBJ2-7
v_gene: TRBV9
d_gene: .
abundance: .

CDR3nt: TGTGCCAGCTCACCACAGGCGAACACTGAAGCTTTCTTT
CDR3aa: CASSPQANTEAFF
j_gene: TRBJ1-1
v_gene: TRBV18
d_gene: .
abundance: .

CDR3nt: TGTGCCAGCAGCTCCGGGACTAAGACCTACGAGCAGTACTTC
CDR3aa: CASSSGTKTYEQYF
j_gene: TRBJ2-7
v_gene: TRBV5-4
d_gene: TRBD2
abundance: .

CDR3nt: TGTGCCAGCTCACCGGGACCACTGGTGAACACTGAAGCTTTCTTT
CDR3aa: CASSPGPLVNTEAFF
j_gene: TRBJ1-1
v_gene: TRBV18
d_gene: .
abundance: many

CDR3nt: TGTGCCATCAGTGACAGGGTGCAGAATTCACCCCTCCACTTT
CDR3aa: CAISDRVQNSPLHF
j_gene: TRBJ1-6
v_gene: TRBV10-3
d_gene: .
abundance: few

CDR3nt: TGTGCCAGCAGCTTAGGCGTCCTTAATTCACCCCTCCACTTT
CDR3aa: CASSLGVLNSPLHF
j_gene: TRBJ1-6
v_gene: TRBV7-2
d_gene: .
abundance: many

CDR3nt: TGCGCCAGCAGCCAAGGAATTATTAGCGGGTTAGCGTATGGCTACACCTTC
CDR3aa: CASSQGIISGLAYGYTF
j_gene: TRBJ1-2
v_gene: TRBV4-3
d_gene: .
abundance: few

CDR3nt: TGTGCCAGCAGGTTATACAGGGGGATCGCTGGAAACACCATATATTTT
CDR3aa: CASRLYRGIAGNTIYF
j_gene: TRBJ1-3
v_gene: TRBV11-2
d_gene: TRBD1
abundance: .

CDR3nt: TGTGCCAGCAGTTTCCCGTTTGGTATTTTATACGAGCAGTACTTC
CDR3aa: CASSFPFGILYEQYF
j_gene: TRBJ2-7
v_gene: TRBV28
d_gene: .
abundance: .

CDR3nt: TGTGCCATCAGTGAGTCCCCGAGTGGATACAACACTGAAGCTTTCTTT
CDR3aa: CAISESPSGYNTEAFF
j_gene: TRBJ1-1
v_gene: TRBV10-3
d_gene: .
abundance: few

CDR3nt: TGTGCCAGCAGTCCCCTGGGCCCAGCCAAAAACATTCAGTACTTC
CDR3aa: CASSPLGPAKNIQYF
j_gene: TRBJ2-4
v_gene: TRBV6-2/TRBV6-3
d_gene: .
abundance: many

CDR3nt: TGTGCCAGCAGCTTAGATCCCGGGAGGGCCTACGAGCAGTACTTC
CDR3aa: CASSLDPGRAYEQYF
j_gene: TRBJ2-7
v_gene: TRBV7-2
d_gene: TRBD2
abundance: many

CDR3nt: TGTGCCAGCTCACCGGACCTCTTCAGCGGGGAGCTGTTTTTT
CDR3aa: CASSPDLFSGELFF
j_gene: TRBJ2-2
v_gene: TRBV18
d_gene: .
abundance: .

CDR3nt: TGTGCCAGCAGGAGGGGGCCTCAAGAGACCCAGTACTTC
CDR3aa: CASRRGPQETQYF
j_gene: TRBJ2-5
v_gene: TRBV6-2/TRBV6-3
d_gene: TRBD1
abundance: few

CDR3nt: TGCAGCGTTGAAGTAACTAGCGGGGGATCCTACAATGAGCAGTTCTTC
CDR3aa: CSVEVTSGGSYNEQFF
j_gene: TRBJ2-1
v_gene: TRBV29-1
d_gene: TRBD2
abundance: few

CDR3nt: TGTGCCAGCAGCCAAGGGGAGAATCGCCCTTTCTTT
CDR3aa: CASSQGENRPFF
j_gene: TRBJ1-1
v_gene: TRBV3-1
d_gene: .
abundance: many

CDR3nt: TGTGCCAGCAGTTTGAACGGGGGACAGGGCCAAGCTTTCTTT
CDR3aa: CASSLNGGQGQAFF
j_gene: TRBJ1-1
v_gene: TRBV12-3/TRBV12-4
d_gene: TRBD1
abundance: few

CDR3nt: TGTGCCAGCAGAAAAAGTTCTGCAGGGAGCACTGAAGCCTTCTTT
CDR3aa: CASRKSSAGSTEAFF
j_gene: TRBJ1-1
v_gene: TRBV11-2
d_gene: .
abundance: .

CDR3nt: TGTGCCAGCAGTTTACCCACAGGGAAGCGGGCCGGCTCCTACAATGAGCAGTTCTTC
CDR3aa: CASSLPTGKRAGSYNEQFF
j_gene: TRBJ2-1
v_gene: TRBV2
d_gene: .
abundance: many

CDR3nt: TGCGCCAGCAGCTTGGTGCCCAACAATGAGCAGTTCTTC
CDR3aa: CASSLVPNNEQFF
j_gene: TRBJ2-1
v_gene: TRBV5-1
d_gene: .
abundance: few

CDR3nt: TGTGCCAGCAGCGGGCGGCACTCTGGGGCCAACGTCCTGACTTTC
CDR3aa: CASSGRHSGANVLTF
j_gene: TRBJ2-6
v_gene: TRBV14
d_gene: .
abundance: many